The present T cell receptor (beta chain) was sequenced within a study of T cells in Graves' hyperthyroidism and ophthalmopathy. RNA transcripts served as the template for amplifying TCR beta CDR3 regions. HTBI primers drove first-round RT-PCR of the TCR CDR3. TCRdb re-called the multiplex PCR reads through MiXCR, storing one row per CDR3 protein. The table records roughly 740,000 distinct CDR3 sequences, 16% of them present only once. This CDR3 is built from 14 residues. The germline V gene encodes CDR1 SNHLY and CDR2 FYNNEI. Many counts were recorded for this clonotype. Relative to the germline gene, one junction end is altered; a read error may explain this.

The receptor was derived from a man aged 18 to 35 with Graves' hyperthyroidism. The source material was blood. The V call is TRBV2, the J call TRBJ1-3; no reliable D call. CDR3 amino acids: CASRAGPSGNTIYF. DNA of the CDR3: TGTGCCAGCAGGGCAGGACCCTCTGGGAACACCATATATTTT.